These 30 T cell receptor beta chains were all obtained from the same sample, sequenced in a study of Ad26.COV2.S vaccination and SARS-CoV-2 variants. Some clones are missing from TCRdb's copy, which holds only in-frame ones; the method was immunoSEQ multiplex PCR. The sample lists some 390,000 clones; about 85% were seen once. The treatment was: some 19 received Ad26.COV2.S at low or high dose, single or two shots; about 5 received placebo; per-sample allocation not given. Collection of the samples took place on day 63 after the first injection of vaccine or placebo. The starting material was peripheral blood, obtained in a trial of Ad26.COV2.S vaccine versus placebo. These receptors all come from a person aged 18 to 59 who received the Ad26.COV2.S COVID-19 vaccine or a placebo.

This chain links TRBV4-2 with TRBJ1-6; 8 positions match TRBD1. The CDR3 is made up of 15 amino acids. Per the germline V gene, CDR1 is LGHNA and CDR2 is YNFKEQ. The trim removed 3 bases at V and 9 bases at J, leaving 7 bases unmatched. This CDR3 reads CASSHTGQGSSPLHF. The CDR3 DNA follows: TGTGCCAGCAGCCATACCGGACAGGGATCTTCACCCCTCCACTTT.

The CDR3 region has the DNA TGTGCCAGCAGCTTGGGAGGGGTTTTTGAGACCCAGTACTTC. Protein product: CASSLGGVFETQYF. The chain employs TRBV7-8 and TRBJ2-5, with 7 bases matching TRBD2. V dropped 3 bases and J dropped 5; count of bases not matched to a gene: 6. In germline, CDR1 is SGHVS, CDR2 FQNEAQ. The CDR3 runs 14 residues.

This chain uses TRBV6-1 with TRBJ1-1, with D tentatively TRBD1 (5 bases). The CDR3 extends over 16 amino acids. Per the germline V gene, CDR1 is MNHNS and CDR2 is SASEGT. V lost 4 bases, J lost 2 bases, and 17 bases lay in between. CDR3 DNA sequence: TGTGCCAGCAGTGTCCGGTGGGGGGACCAAAACACTGAAGCTTTCTTT. It is translated as CASSVRWGDQNTEAFF.

This chain uses TRBV9 with TRBJ2-2; 9 bases fit TRBD1. This CDR3 is 16 amino acids long. The germline CDR1 and CDR2 sequences are SGDLS and YYNGEE. Germline trimming cut 0 bases from V and 6 bases from J; bases unmatched to any gene: 6. CDR3 sequence (DNA): TGTGCCAGCAGCGTAGATGGGACAGGGTTCGCCGGGGAGCTGTTTTTT. It is translated as CASSVDGTGFAGELFF.

The CDR3 DNA follows: TGTGCCAGTAGTAGATACAGGGGACTGGGCTACGAGCAGTACTTC. Translating gives CASSRYRGLGYEQYF. The chain employs TRBV19 and TRBJ2-7, with a weak D call TRBD1 (7 bases). V dropped 4 bases and J dropped 3 bases, with 16 bases sitting between them. CDR3 length equals 15 residues. Germline V gene sequence: CDR1 LNHDA, CDR2 SQIVND (reference sequence).

The CDR3 spells CASSQGSPSGVLQETQYF. The DNA of the CDR3 is TGTGCCAGCAGCCAAGGCTCCCCTAGCGGGGTCCTCCAAGAGACCCAGTACTTC. The rearrangement joins TRBV14 to TRBJ2-5, with 9 bases matching TRBD2. This CDR3 is 18 amino acids long. V trimming: 1 base; J trimming: 1 base; junction bases outside the gene matches: 10. The germline V gene encodes CDR1 SGHDN and CDR2 FVKESK.

This rearrangement joins TRBV5-6 to TRBJ1-3, with D unresolved. This CDR3 is built from 13 residues. The ends were cut back, 3 bases at V and 0 bases at J, with 4 bases in the middle. From germline, CDR1 is SGHDT and CDR2 YYEEEE. The CDR3 region is CASSYLSGNTIYF. The CDR3 region has the DNA TGTGCCAGCAGCTATCTCTCTGGAAACACCATATATTTT.

The chain has TRBV5-1 and TRBJ2-5; D is unclear. This CDR3 is 11 amino acids long. Between the trimmed V and J ends, which lost 5 bases and 2 bases, there was a span of 4 bases. Germline values: CDR1 SGHRS, CDR2 YFSETQ. CDR3 bases: TGCGCCAGCAGGCTACAAGAGACCCAGTACTTC. It encodes CASRLQETQYF.

The rearrangement joins TRBV27 to TRBJ2-1, with 9 nucleotides matching TRBD2. Germline lookup yields CDR1 MNHEY and CDR2 SMNVEV (reference sequence). V dropped 7 bases and J dropped 9; count of bases not matched to a gene: 10. This CDR3 comprises 14 residues. CDR3 sequence: CASIPSRGGLEQFF. CDR3 sequence (DNA): TGTGCCAGCATCCCTTCGCGGGGGGGCCTTGAGCAGTTCTTC.

The J gene is TRBJ1-2, the V gene TRBV21-1. TRBV21-1 is termed a pseudogene. The CDR3 contains 14 residues. CDR3 region: CASSKSGLNYGYTF. CDR3 DNA sequence: TGTGCCAGCAGCAAATCCGGGCTTAACTATGGCTACACCTTC.

V is TRBV5-4 and J is TRBJ2-2; 11 nucleotides align to TRBD1. The CDR3 is made up of 18 amino acids. J lost 4 bases, V lost 4 bases, and 12 bases had no gene match. Germline V lookup: CDR1 SGHNT, CDR2 YYREEE (reference sequence). CDR3 residues: CASSLLPWTGGVTGELFF. In DNA, the CDR3 is TGTGCCAGCAGCCTCCTCCCCTGGACAGGGGGCGTCACCGGGGAGCTGTTTTTT. The entire variable domain, with the rest obtained from reference TRBV5-4 and TRBJ2-2, is as follows: ETGVTQSPTHLIKTRGQQVTLRCSSQSGHNTVSWYQQALGQGPQFIFQYYREEENGRGNFPPRFSGLQFPNYSSELNVNALELDDSALYLCASSLLPWTGGVTGELFFGEGSRLTVL.

J is TRBJ2-3 and V is TRBV3-1 (or the pseudogene TRBV3-2), with 12 bases identical to TRBD2. V gave up 4 bases and J gave up 6 bases; unmatched junction bases: 5. Looked up from germline, CDR1 is LGHDT and CDR2 is YNNKEL (reference sequence). This CDR3 region has 15 residues. CDR3 DNA sequence: TGTGCCAGCAGCCGCACTAGCGGGGGGCGGGATACGCAGTATTTT. This codes for CASSRTSGGRDTQYF.

The chain couples TRBV2 to TRBJ1-2; D unresolved. CDR3 size: 12 residues. V dropped 5 bases and J dropped 8 bases, with 12 bases sitting between them. Germline lookup yields CDR1 SNHLY and CDR2 FYNNEI. The CDR3 spells CASSLRVGGYTF. The CDR3 nucleotides read TGTGCCAGCAGTTTGAGAGTAGGGGGCTACACCTTC.

The CDR3: CASRCSGTSTDTQYF. Written as DNA, the CDR3 is TGTGCCAGCAGATGTAGCGGGACAAGCACAGATACGCAGTATTTT. The V call is TRBV21-1, the J call TRBJ2-3; the tabulated D call, TRBD2, remains unverified against the DNA. TRBV21-1 is noted as a pseudogene. The CDR3 covers 15 residues.

The V gene is TRBV10-3, the J gene TRBJ1-5; maybe TRBD1 (5 bases). V dropped 6 bases and J dropped 3 bases, with 9 bases sitting between them. Per germline, CDR1 ENHRY and CDR2 SYGVKD. The length of the CDR3 is 13 residues. CDR3: CAISTTDNQPQHF. CDR3 in DNA: TGTGCCATCAGCACGACAGACAATCAGCCCCAGCATTTT.

V gene TRBV9 combines with J gene TRBJ2-2; 10 bases fit TRBD2. V shed 0 bases, J shed 5 bases, and the junction held 4 bases outside the gene matches. The germline V gene encodes CDR1 SGDLS and CDR2 YYNGEE. This CDR3 has 16 residues. CDR3 region: CASSVASGGVTGELFF. In nucleotides, the CDR3 is TGTGCCAGCAGCGTAGCTAGCGGGGGAGTTACCGGGGAGCTGTTTTTT. Supplemented by reference TRBV9 and TRBJ2-2, the full variable domain reads DSGVTQTPKHLITATGQRVTLRCSPRSGDLSVYWYQQSLDQGLQFLIQYYNGEERAKGNILERFSAQQFPDLHSELNLSSLELGDSALYFCASSVASGGVTGELFFGEGSRLTVL.

This clone was counted a single time. The rearrangement uses TRBV19 and TRBJ2-3; possibly TRBD1 for D (5 bases). V gave up 6 bases and J gave up 0 bases, with 10 bases separating them. The length of the CDR3 is 14 residues. Germline V gene sequence: CDR1 LNHDA, CDR2 SQIVND (reference sequence). The CDR3 DNA follows: TGTGCCAGTAGCCCACAGGAGAGCACAGATACGCAGTATTTT. It is translated as CASSPQESTDTQYF. The full variable domain, in which reference TRBV19 and TRBJ2-3 provide the parts outside the CDR3, is DGGITQSPKYLFRKEGQNVTLSCEQNLNHDAMYWYRQDPGQGLRLIYYSQIVNDFQKGDIAEGYSVSREKKESFPLTVTSAQKNPTAFYLCASSPQESTDTQYFGPGTRLTVL.

The rearrangement uses TRBV5-1 and TRBJ2-1; TRBD1 might be the D (6 bases). This CDR3 has 12 residues. Trimming shortened V by 1 base and J by 9 bases, and 8 bases separated the two germline ends. CDR1 and CDR2 (germline): SGHRS, YFSETQ. The CDR3 DNA follows: TGCGCCAGCAGCTTGCAGGGGAGTGAGCAGTTCTTC. Translation: CASSLQGSEQFF.

This clone was detected only a few times. The chain has TRBV3-1 (or the pseudogene TRBV3-2) and TRBJ2-7; tentatively, D is TRBD2 (6 bases). Germline CDR1 reads LGHDT; CDR2 reads YNNKEL (reference sequence). This CDR3 spans 12 amino acids. Trimming took 3 bases from V and 6 from J, leaving 9 bases between them. The DNA for the CDR3 is TGTGCCAGCAGCCAGACTAGTCGCGAGCAGTACTTC. It yields the protein CASSQTSREQYF.

The chain carries TRBV6-1 and TRBJ1-1; D uncertain. Between the trimmed V and J ends, which lost 2 bases and 1 base, there was a span of 11 bases. The CDR3 is made up of 15 amino acids. CDR1 and CDR2 (germline): MNHNS, SASEGT. The CDR3 DNA is TGTGCCAGCAGTGAATATCGCGCCCGGAACACTGAAGCTTTCTTT. It yields the protein CASSEYRARNTEAFF.

The chain links TRBV30 to TRBJ2-3; TRBD1 matches 7 bases. CDR1 and CDR2 from the germline V gene are GTSNPN and SVGIG (reference sequence). CDR3 length: 14 amino acids. The ends lost 3 bases at V and 3 bases at J; junction bases unmatched: 6. The chain's CDR3 is CAWRAQGETDTQYF. DNA of the CDR3: TGTGCCTGGAGGGCTCAGGGGGAGACAGATACGCAGTATTTT. The full variable domain, with the rest looked up from reference TRBV30 and TRBJ2-3, is SQTIHQWPATLVQPVGSPLSLECTVEGTSNPNLYWYRQAAGRGLQLLFYSVGIGQISSEVPQNLSASRPQDRQFILSSKKLLLSDSGFYLCAWRAQGETDTQYFGPGTRLTVL.

A word on this clone: Other DNA sequences in this specimen translate into the identical CDR3. The chain employs TRBV4-1 and TRBJ1-1; TRBD1 aligns across 9 bases. The CDR3 runs 15 residues. V shed 0 bases and J 4 bases; nucleotides not matched to a gene: 3. Germline lookup yields CDR1 MGHRA and CDR2 YSYEKL. Here the CDR3 reads CASSQEGTGSTEAFF. The CDR3 DNA sequence: TGCGCCAGCAGCCAAGAAGGGACAGGGAGCACTGAAGCTTTCTTT.

The chain carries TRBV10-1 and TRBJ2-1; the D is unclear. V lost 5 bases and J 6 bases, leaving 14 bases between the germline ends. Germline CDR1 is WNHNN and CDR2 is SYGVQD (reference sequence). There are 14 residues in the CDR3. For the CDR3, the DNA is TGCGCCAGCAGTCCGTCCTTTGGTAGCAATGAGCAGTTCTTC. It yields the protein CASSPSFGSNEQFF.

V is TRBV2 and J is TRBJ2-5, with D uncertain. CDR1 is SNHLY and CDR2 is FYNNEI in the germline V gene. V was cut by 10 bases and J by 0 bases, with 12 bases left in between. CDR3 length: 13 amino acids. The CDR3, as DNA: TGTGCCATTAACCTCGCGGACCAAGAGACCCAGTACTTC. Encoded protein: CAINLADQETQYF.

This chain uses TRBV7-2 with TRBJ1-1; D is uncertain. In germline, CDR1 is SGHTA, CDR2 FQGNSA. There are 13 residues in the CDR3. V lost 5 bases, J lost 0 bases, and 7 bases lay in between. The CDR3 region has the DNA TGTGCCAGCAGCCCGCAGATGAACACTGAAGCTTTCTTT. This gives the protein CASSPQMNTEAFF.

This chain uses TRBV11-2 with TRBJ2-7; D gene unclear. This CDR3 comprises 15 residues. Looked up from germline, CDR1 is SGHAT and CDR2 is FQNNGV. The ends were cut back, 5 bases at V and 0 bases at J, with 14 bases in the middle. The CDR3 nucleotides read TGTGCCAGCAGCCGAGACGGTTTATCCTCCTACGAGCAGTACTTC. The encoded protein is CASSRDGLSSYEQYF.

The chain employs TRBV2 and TRBJ1-1; D is ambiguous. The CDR3 has 13 amino acids. V was cut by 5 bases and J by 3 bases, with 10 bases left in between. Germline lookup yields CDR1 SNHLY and CDR2 FYNNEI. CDR3 region: CASSLRGDTEAFF. CDR3 sequence (DNA): TGTGCCAGCAGTCTCCGGGGAGACACTGAAGCTTTCTTT.

The J gene is TRBJ2-3, the V gene TRBV2; D may be TRBD1 (5 bases). There are 11 residues in the CDR3. V shed 3 bases and J shed 9 bases, with 7 bases lying between them. Germline CDR1 is SNHLY and CDR2 is FYNNEI. The CDR3 nucleotides read TGTGCCAGCAGTGAGACAGTCACGCAGTATTTT. This gives the protein CASSETVTQYF.

The rearrangement links TRBV6-5 to TRBJ1-1; weak D call: TRBD1 (5 bases). V lost 0 bases, J lost 0 bases, and 8 bases lay in between. Germline V gives CDR1 MNHEY, CDR2 SVGAGI. The CDR3 runs to 15 residues. The CDR3: CASSYSPGMNTEAFF. The DNA of the CDR3 is TGTGCCAGCAGTTACTCGCCAGGGATGAACACTGAAGCTTTCTTT.

The chain carries TRBV3-1 (or the pseudogene TRBV3-2) and TRBJ1-5, with a weak D call TRBD1 (6 bases). This CDR3 comprises 15 residues. CDR1 is LGHDT, CDR2 YNNKEL, per germline (reference sequence). Trimming stripped 1 base from V and 0 bases from J, with 7 bases between. The CDR3 DNA sequence: TGTGCCAGCAGCCAAGGGACAGCTAGCAATCAGCCCCAGCATTTT. Protein sequence: CASSQGTASNQPQHF.